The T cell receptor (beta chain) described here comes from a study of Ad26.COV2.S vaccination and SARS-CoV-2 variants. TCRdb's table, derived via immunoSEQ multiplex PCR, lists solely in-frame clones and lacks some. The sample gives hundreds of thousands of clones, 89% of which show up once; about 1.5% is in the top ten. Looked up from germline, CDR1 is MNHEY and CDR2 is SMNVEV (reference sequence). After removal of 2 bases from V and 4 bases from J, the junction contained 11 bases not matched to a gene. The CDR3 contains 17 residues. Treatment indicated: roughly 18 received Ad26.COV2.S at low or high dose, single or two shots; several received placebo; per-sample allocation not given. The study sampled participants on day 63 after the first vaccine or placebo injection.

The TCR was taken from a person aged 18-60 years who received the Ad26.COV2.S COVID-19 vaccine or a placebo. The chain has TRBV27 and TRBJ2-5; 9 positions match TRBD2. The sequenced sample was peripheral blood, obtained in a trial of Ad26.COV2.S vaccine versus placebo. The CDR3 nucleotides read TGTGCCAGCAGTTTAAGGAGGGCTAGCGGGGTCGGAGAGACCCAGTACTTC. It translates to CASSLRRASGVGETQYF.